This T cell receptor (beta chain) derives from a study of early T cells in non-severe SARS-CoV-2 infection. Study background: Alpha and beta chains were unpaired, from unsorted whole-blood bulk RNA.

TCRdb called the 5' RACE reads again in MiXCR, with one record for every CDR3 protein. This table has fewer than 100,000 distinct CDR3 sequences, around 12% appearing once. This CDR3 has 16 amino acids. After removal of 4 bases from V and 3 bases from J, the junction contained 10 bases not matched to a gene. Looked up from germline, CDR1 is SGHNT and CDR2 is YYREEE (reference sequence). The chain couples TRBV5-4 to TRBJ2-1, with TRBD1 matching over 7 bases. This receptor was taken from an adult who was a healthcare worker with PCR-confirmed SARS-CoV-2 infection or an uninfected control (not recorded which). The source material was whole blood. CDR3 loop: CASSPSGTAFYNEQFF. The CDR3 DNA is TGTGCCAGCAGCCCCTCCGGGACAGCCTTCTACAATGAGCAGTTCTTC.